This T cell receptor (beta chain) derives from a study of cytomegalovirus exposure and HLA in healthy donors. In germline, CDR1 is SEHNR, CDR2 FQNEAQ (reference sequence). The CDR3 runs to 14 residues. Trimming took 2 bases from V and 5 from J, leaving 12 bases between them. The study, taken as a whole, reports: Confirmation was obtained in vitro that three CMV-associated chains are specific for CMV antigens. Many donors shared some public TCRs, even though most TCR sequences were rare. Later, an analysis found that TCR clusters from the first cohort tended to co-occur in the approximately 130 validation repertoires.

Concerning this clone itself: Its specificity is not known.

Separate from the approximately 700-subject first cohort was the approximately 120-subject validation cohort, to which the donors belonged. The protocol was immunoSEQ multiplex PCR, while the TCRdb copy is restricted to in-frame clones and leaves out a portion. Counted here are about 150,000 clones, around nine tenths occurring once; the ten biggest clones make up 3.3%. The chain carries TRBV7-9 and TRBJ1-1; tentative D call: TRBD1 (5 bases). Input material: PBMCs. The receptor's source is a woman younger than 30 in good health and CMV-seropositive. The CDR3 region is CASSLQGYGTEAFF. In nucleotides, the CDR3 is TGTGCCAGCAGCTTACAGGGTTACGGGACTGAAGCTTTCTTT.